This T cell receptor (beta chain) was identified in a study of CD8 T cells in ankylosing spondylitis (dated by TCRdb to 2015 to 2018). Describing the broader study: T cell receptor beta repertoires were profiled in healthy donors and ankylosing spondylitis patients so that disease-linked TCR variants could be found. Peripheral blood was sampled, and synovial fluid was also collected from ankylosing spondylitis patients. In total, the full study cohort was made up of over a hundred healthy donors and approximately 27 ankylosing spondylitis patients.

The full study reports these points: The disease-linked clones showed a CD8+ phenotype and occurred at relatively low frequencies in peripheral blood. Significant enrichment of the disease-linked clones was reported in matched synovial fluid samples from ankylosing spondylitis patients. Some of the motif variants had been reported before in the synovial fluid and blood of reactive arthritis patients, a finding that suggests common disease-initiation mechanisms. Blood from ankylosing spondylitis patients appeared to be characterized by a TCR beta motif made up of under ten highly homologous amino acid variants.

CDR1 and CDR2 (MNHEY, SVGEGT) derive from the germline V gene. V is pruned by 2 bases and J by 3 bases, leaving 4 bases of the junction without a gene match. The CDR3 contains 14 residues, cysteine and phenylalanine counted. Kept here is only the CDR3 DNA, which spans 42 bases and is read in frame from base 1. These reads were obtained on an Illumina HiSeq 2500. TCR beta libraries were prepared by quantitative 5'-RACE with molecular barcodes. The original methods were these. A new computational method, built on a probabilistic model of VDJ rearrangement, was used to identify disease-linked TCR variants. TCRdb itself trimmed the public reads at Q25 with fastp, ran MiXCR and retained productive beta chains. Every entry covers one CDR3 protein and lists the most common genes and DNA from its rows. TCRdb, not the original authors, processed these V and J calls. In all, the sample holds 670,000 or so distinct CDR3 sequences, and roughly 19% of those were seen once. The leading ten clones occupy 15% to 20% of the sample.

Regarding this clonotype: Its recognized antigen is unknown. One base away there is no much larger clone; base qualities are not given.

This clonotype was obtained from a male donor with ankylosing spondylitis. In this chain, TRBV6-2 or TRBV6-3 is recombined with TRBJ2-7; TRBD1 fits 7 bases in the junction. Sequenced: blood, either unsorted or a sorted T cell fraction (not recorded which). The bases read TGTGCCAGCAGTTACGGGGACAGCGTCTACGAGCAGTACTTC. Translated, this is CASSYGDSVYEQYF.